One and the same sample provided the 24 T cell receptor beta chains below, sequenced in a study of vaccination and CD4 T cells after COVID-19. For these receptors, no antigen is known. The treatment here: roughly 11-day PBMC culture with coronavirus spike peptide pools or control peptides (ViraFEST assay). The unexposed donor gave CD4+ T cells before the COVID-19 pandemic (2011-2018). With the Oncomine TCR Beta short-read assay, DNA from cultured CD4+ T cells was sequenced. TCRdb re-derived calls from the PCR reads in MiXCR, one entry per CDR3 protein. The repertoire holds around 7,000 distinct CDR3 sequences, with around two fifths as singletons. The specimen was CD4+ T cells from blood, cultured in vitro. These receptors were obtained from a human donor in good health.

The chain couples TRBV6-2 or TRBV6-3 to TRBJ2-5, with 11 bases that match TRBD2. Trimming removed 2 bases from V and 3 bases from J; junction bases left unmatched: 8. In germline, CDR1 is MNHEY, CDR2 SVGEGT. The CDR3 is 17 amino acids. The CDR3 region is CASSYPPGLAVEETQYF. The CDR3 nucleotides read TGTGCCAGCAGTTACCCTCCGGGACTAGCGGTGGAAGAGACCCAGTACTTC.

This clonotype appeared a few times. The genes are TRBV6-5 and TRBJ2-4; 10 nucleotides agree with TRBD2. Germline CDR1 reads MNHEY; CDR2 reads SVGAGI. The CDR3 loop spans 17 amino acids. Trimming at V came to 3 bases and at J to 4 bases, leaving 9 bases not matched to a gene. This CDR3 reads CASSYSRNSGGKNIQYF. CDR3 nucleotides: TGTGCCAGCAGTTATTCCCGTAATAGCGGGGGGAAAAACATTCAGTACTTC.

DNA of the CDR3: TGTGCCAGCAGTTTGGGAAGGGAAGGGGAGCAGTACTTC. Its protein product is CASSLGREGEQYF. The chain is built from TRBV7-6 and TRBJ2-7; unclear D gene. Germline V CDR1 and CDR2: SGHVS, FNYEAQ. There are 13 residues in the CDR3. V lost 6 bases, J lost 7 bases, and 16 bases lay in between.

The chain couples TRBV20-1 to TRBJ2-1; weak D call: TRBD1 (6 bases). This CDR3 is built from 15 residues. CDR1 is DFQATT, CDR2 SNEGSKA, per germline (reference sequence). Trimming shortened V by 1 base and J by 3 bases, and 13 bases separated the two germline ends. CDR3 residues: CSARASGQGYNEQFF. CDR3 DNA sequence: TGCAGTGCTAGAGCATCGGGACAAGGCTACAATGAGCAGTTCTTC.

The rearrangement links TRBV5-4 to TRBJ2-7, with 14 bases identical to TRBD2. Germline CDR1 SGHNT, CDR2 YYREEE (reference sequence). V lost 0 bases, J lost 2 bases, and 4 bases stayed unmatched. The CDR3 totals 17 residues. The chain's CDR3 is CASSLGLAGGYTYEQYF. For the CDR3, the DNA is TGTGCCAGCAGCTTGGGACTAGCGGGAGGGTATACCTACGAGCAGTACTTC.

The V and J genes are TRBV30 and TRBJ1-3; 7 bases match TRBD1. The CDR3 has 14 amino acids. Germline V lookup: CDR1 GTSNPN, CDR2 SVGIG (reference sequence). Unmatched junction bases numbered 3, after V lost 3 bases and J lost 1 base. CDR3 protein: CAWRTGKSGNTIYF. In DNA form, the CDR3 reads TGTGCCTGGAGGACAGGGAAATCTGGAAACACCATATATTTT.

V and J are TRBV7-2 and TRBJ2-1; 15 bases align to TRBD2. V trimming: 5 bases; J trimming: 5 bases; junction bases outside the gene matches: 10. Looked up from germline, CDR1 is SGHTA and CDR2 is FQGNSA. The CDR3 extends over 18 amino acids. The CDR3: CASSRRRTSGGGHNEQFF. For the CDR3, the DNA is TGTGCCAGCAGCAGACGTAGGACTAGCGGGGGGGGCCACAATGAGCAGTTCTTC.

The rearrangement joins TRBV11-2 to TRBJ1-1; D might be TRBD1 (5 bases). Per the germline V gene, CDR1 is SGHAT and CDR2 is FQNNGV. The V end was cut by 1 base, the J end by 4 bases, with 16 bases between. The CDR3 length is 16 residues. The CDR3 nucleotides are TGTGCCAGCAGCTTAGGGGGTGGGCAGGGCCGCACTGAAGCTTTCTTT. Amino acids: CASSLGGGQGRTEAFF.

This clonotype has only a few counts. V usage is TRBV19 and J usage is TRBJ1-1, with unresolved D. The ends were cut back, 1 base at V and 1 base at J, with 10 bases in the middle. The CDR3 contains 15 residues. Germline assignment: CDR1 LNHDA and CDR2 SQIVND (reference sequence). CDR3 sequence reads: CASSIAVWGNTEAFF. CDR3 in DNA: TGTGCCAGTAGTATAGCGGTATGGGGGAACACTGAAGCTTTCTTT. The whole variable domain, filled in from reference TRBV19 and TRBJ1-1, reads DGGITQSPKYLFRKEGQNVTLSCEQNLNHDAMYWYRQDPGQGLRLIYYSQIVNDFQKGDIAEGYSVSREKKESFPLTVTSAQKNPTAFYLCASSIAVWGNTEAFFGQGTRLTVV.

This clonotype was observed a single time. The CDR3 loop reads CASSEGLPGQGDQPQHF. The CDR3 DNA sequence: TGTGCCAGCAGTGAAGGACTCCCAGGACAGGGGGATCAGCCCCAGCATTTT. This chain connects TRBV6-1 to TRBJ1-5; 10 nucleotides line up with TRBD1. The germline V gene encodes CDR1 MNHNS and CDR2 SASEGT. The CDR3 totals 17 residues. J gave up 5 bases and V 1 base, and 8 bases lay outside the gene matches.

The sample holds one count of this clonotype. The chain carries TRBV7-8 and TRBJ1-6; the D gene is possibly TRBD1 (5 bases). This CDR3 has 15 residues. The germline CDR1 and CDR2 sequences are SGHVS and FQNEAQ. Trimming shortened V by 1 base and J by 10 bases, and 14 bases separated the two germline ends. The CDR3: CASSLVGRGWSPLHF. The CDR3 bases are TGTGCCAGCAGCTTAGTCGGGCGGGGGTGGTCACCCCTCCACTTT.

The genes are TRBV7-2 and TRBJ2-7, with D possibly TRBD1 on 6 matching bases. This CDR3 has 14 amino acids. V gave up 1 base and J gave up 0 bases, with 7 bases separating them. The germline CDR1 and CDR2 sequences are SGHTA and FQGNSA. The CDR3 here is CASSLEGGSYEQYF. In nucleotides, the CDR3 is TGTGCCAGCAGCTTAGAAGGGGGCTCCTACGAGCAGTACTTC.

There are a few counts of this clonotype. This rearrangement joins TRBV7-2 to TRBJ2-7; D may match TRBD1 or TRBD2 (5 bases each). The germline V gene has CDR1 SGHTA and CDR2 FQGNSA. Between the trimmed V and J ends, which lost 2 bases and 6 bases, there was a span of 14 bases. The CDR3 has 14 residues. The CDR3 loop reads CASSLMRDGGEQYF. CDR3 coding DNA: TGTGCCAGCAGCTTAATGAGGGACGGCGGCGAGCAGTACTTC.

This sequence joins TRBV7-9 and TRBJ1-5; D is undetermined. The CDR3 length is 15 residues. In germline, CDR1 is SEHNR, CDR2 FQNEAQ (reference sequence). V was clipped by 6 bases and J by 4 bases, with 16 bases between them. The CDR3 bases are TGTGCCAGCAGACCTGACACCTCGCCAAATCAGCCCCAGCATTTT. Translating it yields CASRPDTSPNQPQHF.

The V call is TRBV20-1, the J call TRBJ1-2; 7 nucleotides align to TRBD1. Germline CDR1 reads DFQATT; CDR2 reads SNEGSKA (reference sequence). J gave up 10 bases and V 6 bases, and 14 bases lay outside the gene matches. The CDR3 loop spans 13 amino acids. For the CDR3, the DNA is TGCAGTGCAAAACAGGGGAAACCCAACCCCTACACCTTC. This encodes CSAKQGKPNPYTF.

There are a few counts of this clonotype. J is TRBJ1-5 and V is TRBV10-3, with D perhaps matching TRBD1 (6 bases). The V gene lost 2 bases and the J gene lost 0 bases, with 20 bases spanning the gap. The CDR3 runs 19 residues. CDR1 is ENHRY and CDR2 is SYGVKD in the germline V gene. Here the CDR3 DNA reads TGTGCCATCAGTGAGGCCCGGGACACCCGGCCTTATAGCAATCAGCCCCAGCATTTT. This gives the protein CAISEARDTRPYSNQPQHF.

This clonotype is medium-sized by share. The chain links TRBV7-8 to TRBJ1-1, with 10 positions matching TRBD1. Unmatched junction bases numbered 6, after V lost 5 bases and J lost 0 bases. This CDR3 comprises 16 residues. Germline loops: CDR1 SGHVS, CDR2 FQNEAQ. The CDR3 is CASSRRTGGVNTEAFF. DNA of the CDR3: TGTGCCAGCAGCCGCCGGACAGGGGGGGTGAACACTGAAGCTTTCTTT.

CDR3 sequence (DNA): TGTGCCAGTAGGGGGGACAGGGTCGCCGGGGAGCTGTTTTTT. This codes for CASRGDRVAGELFF. This sequence joins TRBV19 and TRBJ2-2; 9 bases align to TRBD1. Germline CDR1 and CDR2: LNHDA and SQIVND (reference sequence). This CDR3 is built from 14 residues. V was clipped by 6 bases and J by 6 bases; unmatched bases: 5. Supplemented by reference TRBV19 and TRBJ2-2, the full variable domain reads DGGITQSPKYLFRKEGQNVTLSCEQNLNHDAMYWYRQDPGQGLRLIYYSQIVNDFQKGDIAEGYSVSREKKESFPLTVTSAQKNPTAFYLCASRGDRVAGELFFGEGSRLTVL.

This clonotype was seen only a few times. The CDR3 bases are TGTGCCAGCAGCTTAGCAGGTTCTAGGGATTCACCCCTCCACTTT. It encodes CASSLAGSRDSPLHF. V usage is TRBV7-6 and J usage is TRBJ1-6, with D uncertain. Trimming took off 0 bases at V and 8 bases at J, with 11 bases between the two ends. The CDR3 contains 15 residues. Looked up from germline, CDR1 is SGHVS and CDR2 is FNYEAQ.

This clonotype was counted between two and nine times. The chain employs TRBV11-2 and TRBJ2-5; 11 bases map to TRBD2. Germline loops: CDR1 SGHAT, CDR2 FQNNGV. This CDR3 region has 17 residues. Trimming at V came to 0 bases and at J to 0 bases, leaving 3 bases not matched to a gene. The CDR3 DNA reads TGTGCCAGCAGCTTAGAACTTAGCGGGGGGGACCAAGAGACCCAGTACTTC. Protein sequence: CASSLELSGGDQETQYF.

This clonotype was seen once. V usage is TRBV12-3 or TRBV12-4 and J usage is TRBJ1-1, with D hard to call. The length of the CDR3 is 15 residues. The V gene lost 6 bases and the J gene lost 1 base, with 15 bases spanning the gap. This CDR3 reads CASSPPGRENTEAFF. The CDR3 bases are TGTGCCAGCAGCCCCCCCGGGCGGGAGAACACTGAAGCTTTCTTT.

J is TRBJ1-2 and V is TRBV11-2; no reliable D call. Germline values: CDR1 SGHAT, CDR2 FQNNGV. V was shortened by 0 bases and J by 8 bases, with 16 bases between the two germline ends. This CDR3 spans 15 amino acids. In nucleotides, the CDR3 is TGTGCCAGCAGCTTAGAGGGAAGGGCGGCGGAGGGCTACACCTTC. This translates into CASSLEGRAAEGYTF.

Here the CDR3 reads CASTRDGTYEQYF. The CDR3 region has the DNA TGCGCCAGCACCCGGGACGGAACCTACGAGCAGTACTTC. The chain carries TRBV5-1 and TRBJ2-7; D tentatively reads TRBD1 or TRBD2 (5 bases each). V lost 6 bases, J lost 2 bases, and 12 bases lay in between. Germline CDR1 is SGHRS and CDR2 is YFSETQ. The CDR3 is 13 residues long.

This clonotype has just a few counts. The V call is TRBV20-1, the J call TRBJ2-5; possibly TRBD2 for D (5 bases). The CDR3 is made up of 14 amino acids. V was cut by 0 bases and J by 5 bases, with 13 bases left in between. Germline CDR1 is DFQATT and CDR2 is SNEGSKA (reference sequence). As DNA, the CDR3 is TGCAGTGCTAGAGATACGGGTCCGGGGGAGACCCAGTACTTC. Translated, it gives CSARDTGPGETQYF.